The TCR beta chain described here comes from a study of early T cells in non-severe SARS-CoV-2 infection (dated by TCRdb to the early 2020s). About the investigation overall: Bulk RNA from unsorted whole blood was used for TCR sequencing, so alpha and beta chains could not be paired.

The protocol used for the library was 5' RACE. Sequencing instrument: NextSeq 500. The TCR library protocol attached unique molecular identifiers to individual cDNA molecules to correct for sequencing error and PCR bias. TCR alpha and beta chains were both sequenced, and the abundances of alpha and beta sequences in each sample were closely correlated with each other. In the authors' own workflow: V gene, J gene and CDR3 annotation of TCR sequences was performed with Decombinator V4. Expanded TCRs were defined as changing significantly between any two time points under a Poisson model with p below 0.0001. TCR abundances were normalised to the total number of TCRs sequenced per sample and were expressed as counts per million. MAIT TCRs were defined by TRAV1-2 paired with TRAJ12, TRAJ20 or TRAJ33, and iNKT TCRs by TRAV10 paired with TRAJ18. A search of VDJdb, accessed on 1 November 2021, was run for TCRs annotated to CMV, EBV and SARS-CoV-2, with TCRs annotated for multiple antigens excluded. Using fastp at Q25 and MiXCR, TCRdb reprocessed the public reads and kept productive beta chains. Rows with a matching CDR3 protein are joined into one entry that keeps the most common DNA and genes. These V and J calls derive from TCRdb rather than the authors' analysis. The sample table contains some 58,000 distinct CDR3 sequences; only one count was recorded for 11% of them. Under 3% of the sample is taken by the ten largest.

Set within a cohort of healthcare workers in London, UK, this nested case-control study involved weekly PCR testing of nasopharyngeal swabs along with blood sampling. Healthcare workers were recruited between 23 and 31 March 2020, during the week of the UK lockdown, and were followed weekly for up to about 15 weeks. As for this clonotype: What antigen it recognizes has not been identified. The input lacks base qualities; no much larger clone sits a single base away.

The CDR3 holds 13 amino acids from the cysteine to the phenylalanine. Only CDR3 DNA is held: 39 bases, read in frame from base 1. CDR1 and CDR2 are read off the germline V gene (reference sequence) as LGHDT and YNNKEL. Trimming takes 1 base from V and 5 bases from J, and the germline ends sit 8 bases apart. Study-wide findings and limitations: VDJdb matching was skewed toward anti-spike CD8 responses, so virus-specific expansions were likely underestimated and private and CD4 specificities were missed.

The sequence came from an adult who was a healthcare worker with PCR-confirmed SARS-CoV-2 infection or an uninfected control (not recorded which). The sample in question was whole blood, obtained at baseline. The chain joins TRBV3-1 to TRBJ1-1, with the D gene call left open. The nucleotides read TGTGCCAGCAGCCAAGGTTGGAGTACTGAAGCTTTCTTT. Its protein is CASSQGWSTEAFF.